Listed here is a single T cell receptor beta chain. What antigen it recognizes has not been identified. Base qualities are not provided; no much larger clone lies one nucleotide away. Inclusive of the bounding cysteine and phenylalanine, the CDR3 is 17 residues long. Only the CDR3 DNA is retained, 51 bases long and in frame from the first base. The V and J ends are trimmed by 3 bases and 2 bases, leaving 20 bases between them. The receptor library was made with the immunoSEQ multiplex PCR assay. Here the immuneACCESS table is served through TCRdb, limited to in-frame sequences with V and J called. Missing clones are a known gap in these copies; in checked studies unresolved V genes cover under half, and the rest lacks a known reason. The sample table holds about 190,000 clones, of which about 90% were seen once. The biggest ten clones account for around 1.9% of the sample. This sample stems from a study of control samples from healthy donors and cancer patients (dated by TCRdb to the early 2020s).

This receptor was taken from a man aged 25-45 years in good health. Sequencing was carried out using blood. The rearrangement combines TRBV5-3 with TRBJ1-2; no D gene is confidently identified. TRBV5-3 belongs to the ORF category, with a function that is uncertain. The CDR3 amino acid sequence is: CARSSRRGGPFNYGYTF. The nucleotide sequence reads TGTGCCAGAAGCTCAAGACGTGGAGGGCCTTTCAACTATGGCTACACCTTC.